This T cell receptor beta chain was obtained from a study of Ad26.COV2.S vaccination and SARS-CoV-2 variants. The wider study: The Ad26.COV2.S arm of the COV1001 trial was where the donor was placed.

As concerns this clone: Its antigen remains unidentified.

The treatment: 15 to 20 received Ad26.COV2.S at low or high dose, single or two shots; 5 received placebo; per-sample allocation not given. The samples were gathered on day 63 after the first injection of vaccine or placebo. Study-wide points: Placebo and vaccine recipients had non-spike TCR breadth that was similar.

Some clones are missing from TCRdb's copy, which holds only in-frame ones; the method was immunoSEQ multiplex PCR. The table records about 350,000 clones, 80% to 90% of them present only once. CDR3 length: 22 amino acids. The specimen was peripheral blood, collected in a trial of Ad26.COV2.S vaccine versus placebo. The TCR originated in a person aged 18 to 59 who received the Ad26.COV2.S COVID-19 vaccine or a placebo. The chain recombines TRBV21-1 with TRBJ2-3. TRBV21-1 is a pseudogene segment. CDR3 amino acids: CASSTIQNGISDLETSTDTQYF. CDR3 bases: TGTGCCAGCAGTACCATTCAAAATGGGATTTCGGACCTTGAGACTAGCACAGATACGCAGTATTTT.